These 20 T cell receptor beta chains were all obtained from the same sample, sequenced in a study of regulatory T cells in long-lasting Graves disease. TCR beta libraries were built with iRepertoire HTBI primers and Arm-PCR of CDR3 regions. Using its own MiXCR run on the multiplex PCR reads, TCRdb lists one record per CDR3 protein. The data contain 450,000 to 500,000 distinct CDR3 sequences, 15% to 20% of them seen just once; the ten biggest clones take up approximately 12%. Time point meaning: newly diagnosed GD, antithyroid drugs for less than 3 months. PBMC-extracted RNA yielded the TCR library. This sample also belongs to another study, concerning T cells in Graves' hyperthyroidism and ophthalmopathy.

The specimen was peripheral blood mononuclear cells (PBMCs), collected at new diagnosis, from a patient treated with antithyroid drugs. These receptor sequences come from a man in his forties with Graves disease.

The CDR3 nucleotides read TGTGCCAGCAGCCAATGGCCCCGGTACGGGTACGAGCAGTACTTC. Amino acid sequence: CASSQWPRYGYEQYF. The chain combines TRBV3-1 with TRBJ2-7, with D unclear. V was trimmed by 2 bases and J by 4 bases, leaving 15 bases between them. From germline, CDR1 is LGHDT and CDR2 YNNKEL (reference sequence). The length of the CDR3 is 15 residues.

The gene calls are TRBV28 and TRBJ2-7; possibly TRBD1 or TRBD2 for D (5 bases each). The ends were cut back, 5 bases at V and 6 bases at J, with 17 bases in the middle. This CDR3 spans 14 amino acids. CDR1 and CDR2 from the germline V gene are MDHEN and SYDVKM. The CDR3 bases are TGTGCCAGCAGTCGGGGACGTGGGACCTCCGAGCAGTACTTC. This encodes CASSRGRGTSEQYF. Drawing the rest from reference TRBV28 and TRBJ2-7, the complete variable domain is DVKVTQSSRYLVKRTGEKVFLECVQDMDHENMFWYRQDPGLGLRLIYFSYDVKMKEKGDIPEGYSVSREKKERFSLILESASTNQTSMYLCASSRGRGTSEQYFGPGTRLTVT.

The chain recombines TRBV4-1 with TRBJ2-1; a possible D gene is TRBD1 (6 bases). The J call is doubtful: the DNA matches TRBJ2-5 better. The length of the CDR3 is 15 residues. The germline V gene has CDR1 MGHRA and CDR2 YSYEKL. The CDR3 region is CASSQVQGGGETQYF. The CDR3 bases are TGCGCCAGCAGCCAAGTACAGGGTGGTGGGGAGACCCAGTACTTC.

The chain carries TRBV5-1 and TRBJ1-5; 10 bases are shared with TRBD1. V was pared by 0 bases and J by 5 bases, with 5 bases of the junction left unmatched. Germline V gives CDR1 SGHRS, CDR2 YFSETQ. The CDR3 length is 16 residues. This CDR3 is CASSLGRGTGDQPQHF. The CDR3 DNA reads TGCGCCAGCAGCTTGGGGAGGGGGACAGGGGATCAGCCCCAGCATTTT.

This clonotype was observed at least ten times. The V call is TRBV6-1, the J call TRBJ2-3; D ambiguous. Germline CDR1 is MNHNS and CDR2 is SASEGT. The V end lost 6 bases, the J end lost 6 bases, and 19 bases lay between the germline ends. This CDR3 spans 15 amino acids. The CDR3 spells CASRTPGLVQDTQYF. Here the CDR3 DNA reads TGTGCCAGCAGAACACCGGGCTTAGTCCAGGATACGCAGTATTTT.

This clonotype was picked up many times. This sequence joins TRBV12-3 or TRBV12-4 and TRBJ2-1; no clear D gene. The CDR3 is made up of 13 amino acids. Trimming shortened V by 3 bases and J by 4 bases, and 7 bases separated the two germline ends. DNA for the CDR3: TGTGCCAGCAGTTTTGCCAGTTACAATGAGCAGTTCTTC. Translated: CASSFASYNEQFF.

This clonotype was observed a few times. V and J are TRBV18 and TRBJ2-2, with D tentatively TRBD2 (6 bases). V was pared by 2 bases and J by 2 bases, with 12 bases between. The germline gives CDR1 KGHSH, CDR2 LQKENI. This CDR3 has 16 amino acids. CDR3 coding DNA: TGTGCCAGCTCACCATTACCGGGACTTAACACCGGGGAGCTGTTTTTT. Its translation is CASSPLPGLNTGELFF.

In this sample, this clonotype turned up many times. The CDR3 loop is CATSSLTGEEEQYF. CDR3 DNA sequence: TGTGCCACCAGCTCACTGACAGGGGAGGAGGAGCAGTACTTC. This chain links TRBV15 with TRBJ2-7, with 8 bases fitting TRBD1. Germline assignment: CDR1 LNHNV and CDR2 YYDKDF (reference sequence). The J segment lost 7 bases and the V segment lost 5 bases, leaving 10 bases of the junction unmatched. The CDR3 has 14 residues.

This clonotype was found a few times. V gene TRBV19 combines with J gene TRBJ2-3; D gene uncertain. The CDR3 is 13 amino acids. Germline CDR1 reads LNHDA; CDR2 reads SQIVND (reference sequence). The V end was cut by 7 bases, the J end by 2 bases, with 10 bases between. The CDR3 loop reads CASTEAYTDTQYF. The CDR3 DNA follows: TGTGCCAGTACGGAAGCCTACACAGATACGCAGTATTTT.

The rearrangement uses TRBV5-8 and TRBJ1-5, with 8 bases fitting TRBD1. The CDR3 sequence is 14 residues long. CDR1 and CDR2 (germline): SGHTS, YDEGEE. Trimming at V came to 4 bases and at J to 7 bases, leaving 7 bases not matched to a gene. Written as DNA, the CDR3 is TGTGCCAGCAGCAACAGGGGGGTATTGCAGCCCCAGCATTTT. Translating it yields CASSNRGVLQPQHF.

The V and J genes are TRBV6-2 or TRBV6-3 and TRBJ2-1, with D perhaps TRBD2 (6 bases). Trimming removed 3 bases from V and 8 bases from J, with 14 bases in between. The germline CDR1 and CDR2 sequences are MNHEY and SVGEGT. The CDR3 has 14 amino acids. CDR3: CASSYGNGRDEQFF. CDR3 nucleotides: TGTGCCAGCAGTTATGGTAACGGGAGAGATGAGCAGTTCTTC.

This clonotype was observed a few times. The rearrangement links TRBV28 to TRBJ1-5, with D possibly matching TRBD1 (5 bases). Germline V lookup: CDR1 MDHEN, CDR2 SYDVKM. The CDR3 runs 16 residues. The V gene lost 7 bases and the J gene lost 5 bases, with 21 bases spanning the gap. Here the CDR3 DNA reads TGTGCCAGCACCACTCCCCTGGGGCAGGGCTATCAGCCCCAGCATTTT. Translating gives CASTTPLGQGYQPQHF.

The rearrangement joins TRBV6-4 to TRBJ2-1, with 15 bases matching TRBD2. CDR3 length: 18 residues. Germline values: CDR1 MRHNA, CDR2 SNTAGT. Trimming cost V 6 bases and J 3 bases; bases outside gene matches: 9. CDR3 bases: TGTGCCAGCAGCGACAGGACTAGCGGGAGGGCCTACTACAATGAGCAGTTCTTC. This gives the protein CASSDRTSGRAYYNEQFF.

In this sample, this clonotype turned up many times. J is TRBJ2-1 and V is TRBV27; D perhaps matches TRBD2 (6 bases). The CDR3 is 15 residues long. Trimming left V 5 bases short and J 4 bases short, with 15 bases between. Germline CDR1 MNHEY, CDR2 SMNVEV (reference sequence). CDR3 sequence: CASSPPGLGYNEQFF. DNA for the CDR3: TGTGCCAGCAGTCCCCCGGGACTTGGATACAATGAGCAGTTCTTC.

The genes are TRBV7-2 and TRBJ2-7; 10 bases match TRBD1. CDR1 and CDR2 from the germline V gene are SGHTA and FQGNSA. With V trimmed by 5 bases and J by 4 bases, 8 bases remained unmatched. The CDR3 runs to 15 residues. The CDR3 sequence is CASSHRTGGPYEQYF. The CDR3 DNA is TGTGCCAGCAGCCATAGGACAGGGGGACCGTACGAGCAGTACTTC.

V gene TRBV10-3 combines with J gene TRBJ1-1; 9 nucleotides match TRBD1. The germline V gene encodes CDR1 ENHRY and CDR2 SYGVKD. V lost 7 bases to trimming and J lost 4 bases; unmatched junction nucleotides: 7. The CDR3 is made up of 14 amino acids. This CDR3 is CAINGQGSTTEAFF. The CDR3 DNA reads TGTGCCATCAACGGACAGGGGAGTACCACTGAAGCTTTCTTT.

The chain couples TRBV29-1 to TRBJ2-7; D is possibly TRBD1 (6 bases). Germline V gene data show CDR1 as SQVTM and CDR2 as ANQGSEA. V shed 1 base and J shed 2 bases, with 18 bases lying between them. This CDR3 comprises 16 residues. The CDR3 protein is CSVEVLDRLTPYEQYF. CDR3 coding DNA: TGCAGCGTTGAAGTCCTGGACAGACTAACCCCCTACGAGCAGTACTTC.

This clonotype was counted ten times or more. The rearrangement joins TRBV27 to TRBJ2-1, with 7 bases aligning to TRBD2. V gave up 5 bases and J gave up 1 base; unmatched junction bases: 11. The CDR3 loop spans 17 amino acids. Germline V gene lookup returns CDR1 MNHEY and CDR2 SMNVEV (reference sequence). The CDR3, as DNA: TGTGCCAGCAGTAGCGCGTCTAGCGGATCTTCCTACAATGAGCAGTTCTTC. This codes for CASSSASSGSSYNEQFF.

This clonotype was detected many times. The chain couples TRBV6-1 to TRBJ1-2; 8 nucleotides match TRBD1. Germline lookup yields CDR1 MNHNS and CDR2 SASEGT. The CDR3 consists of 13 residues. Germline trimming cut 6 bases from V and 4 bases from J; bases unmatched to any gene: 4. The CDR3 DNA reads as TGTGCCAGCAGAAACGACAGGGGCTATGGCTACACCTTC. Residues: CASRNDRGYGYTF.

There are many counts of this clonotype. The chain is built from TRBV2 and TRBJ2-7; 9 nucleotides agree with TRBD1. V lost 10 bases and J lost 1; bases outside the gene matches: 11. In germline, CDR1 is SNHLY, CDR2 FYNNEI. The CDR3 has 15 residues. CDR3: CAIRTGTGNSYEQYF. CDR3 nucleotide sequence: TGTGCCATCAGAACCGGGACAGGGAATTCCTACGAGCAGTACTTC.